Each of the 20 T cell receptor beta chains below was sequenced from the same sample in a study of blood T cell repertoires in COVID-19. Profiling relied on immunoSEQ multiplex PCR, and the TCRdb table lists in-frame clones only, not all of them. The sample has around 300,000 clones, about 86% seen once. Sequenced sample: peripheral blood. Every receptor here comes from a woman aged 25 to 39 who had recovered from COVID-19.

The rearrangement links TRBV11-2 to TRBJ2-1; 8 positions match TRBD2. The V gene end was trimmed by 5 bases and the J gene end by 2 bases; junction bases not matched to a gene: 14. Germline CDR1 reads SGHAT; CDR2 reads FQNNGV. This CDR3 spans 18 amino acids. The chain's CDR3 is CASSPIAGGAVAYNEQFF. As DNA, the CDR3 is TGTGCCAGCAGCCCTATCGCGGGAGGCGCCGTAGCCTACAATGAGCAGTTCTTC.

The rearrangement links TRBV7-9 to TRBJ2-5; 15 bases match TRBD2. V lost 1 base, J lost 5 bases, and 5 bases stayed unmatched. CDR1 and CDR2 from the germline V gene are SEHNR and FQNEAQ (reference sequence). The CDR3 is 17 residues long. The CDR3, as DNA: TGTGCCAGCAGCTTAGGGACTAGCGGGAGGGCCCCGGAGACCCAGTACTTC. Protein: CASSLGTSGRAPETQYF.

The V and J genes are TRBV28 and TRBJ1-2; D unclear. The germline V gene encodes CDR1 MDHEN and CDR2 SYDVKM. The CDR3 extends over 14 amino acids. V dropped 3 bases and J dropped 0 bases, with 8 bases sitting between them. Here the CDR3 reads CASSLRESNYGYTF. The CDR3 DNA is TGTGCCAGCAGTTTGAGGGAATCTAACTATGGCTACACCTTC.

A single count supports this clone. The chain has TRBV10-3 and TRBJ2-7; D is ambiguous. The germline V gene has CDR1 ENHRY and CDR2 SYGVKD. Trimming stripped 2 bases from V and 0 bases from J, with 14 bases between. CDR3 length equals 16 residues. CDR3 coding DNA: TGTGCCATCAGTGAGCCTTCCACTGAGAGCTCCTACGAGCAGTACTTC. It is translated as CAISEPSTESSYEQYF.

This chain uses TRBV3-1 (or the pseudogene TRBV3-2) with TRBJ2-3; a weak D match, TRBD1 (6 bases). The V end was cut by 4 bases, the J end by 2 bases, with 13 bases between. From germline, CDR1 is LGHDT and CDR2 YNNKEL (reference sequence). This CDR3 is built from 15 residues. The CDR3 loop is CASSPRGMVTDTQYF. CDR3 coding DNA: TGTGCCAGCAGCCCCAGGGGTATGGTCACAGATACGCAGTATTTT.

This clone was seen only once. V gene TRBV6-6 combines with J gene TRBJ2-3, with TRBD2 matching over 9 bases. V lost 8 bases to trimming and J lost 0 bases; unmatched junction nucleotides: 3. The CDR3 spans 14 residues. Per the germline V gene, CDR1 is MNHNY and CDR2 is SVGAGI (reference sequence). The CDR3 DNA follows: TGTGCCAGCGCGGGAGGGCTTAGCACAGATACGCAGTATTTT. This gives the protein CASAGGLSTDTQYF.

In its sample, this clone was seen once. J is TRBJ2-5 and V is TRBV5-6, with TRBD1 matching over 7 bases. The CDR3 sequence is 13 residues long. Germline V gives CDR1 SGHDT, CDR2 YYEEEE. The J segment lost 4 bases and the V segment lost 4 bases, leaving 4 bases of the junction unmatched. The CDR3 region is CASSRDRGETQYF. DNA for the CDR3: TGTGCCAGCAGCAGGGACAGAGGAGAGACCCAGTACTTC. Full variable domain (outside the CDR3, taken from reference TRBV5-6 and TRBJ2-5): DAGVTQSPTHLIKTRGQQVTLRCSPKSGHDTVSWYQQALGQGPQFIFQYYEEEERQRGNFPDRFSGHQFPNYSSELNVNALLLGDSALYLCASSRDRGETQYFGPGTRLLVL.

The chain uses TRBV7-9 and TRBJ2-5; 7 bases are a match to TRBD2. The CDR3 spans 15 residues. V trimming: 1 base; J trimming: 4 bases; junction bases outside the gene matches: 6. CDR1 SEHNR and CDR2 FQNEAQ come from the germline V gene (reference sequence). In DNA form, the CDR3 reads TGTGCCAGCAGCTTAGGGGGCGGGAGTGGAGAGACCCAGTACTTC. Amino acid sequence: CASSLGGGSGETQYF.

The V and J genes are TRBV20-1 and TRBJ1-6; TRBD1 matches 8 bases. J was trimmed by 3 bases and V by 3 bases; bases with no gene match: 13. The CDR3 consists of 18 residues. Germline V CDR1 and CDR2: DFQATT, SNEGSKA (reference sequence). The CDR3 loop is CSASGGQGANLYNSPLHF. The CDR3 nucleotides read TGCAGTGCTAGTGGGGGGCAGGGGGCTAATCTCTATAATTCACCCCTCCACTTT.

This chain links TRBV28 with TRBJ2-7, with 7 bases aligning to TRBD2. The CDR3 has 15 amino acids. CDR1 is MDHEN, CDR2 SYDVKM, per germline. Germline trimming cut 2 bases from V and 3 bases from J; bases unmatched to any gene: 7. As DNA, the CDR3 is TGTGCCAGCAGTTTAGGAGGACTAGTCGTCTACGAGCAGTACTTC. Translating it yields CASSLGGLVVYEQYF.

The V call is TRBV28, the J call TRBJ2-7, with D unresolved. Germline V gene sequence: CDR1 MDHEN, CDR2 SYDVKM. V lost 5 bases and J 3 bases, leaving 8 bases between the germline ends. The CDR3 consists of 12 residues. This CDR3 is CASSAVFYEQYF. DNA of the CDR3: TGTGCCAGCAGTGCGGTATTCTACGAGCAGTACTTC.

Worth noting for this clone: Additional DNA sequences in this sample encode the identical CDR3. The chain couples TRBV7-3 to TRBJ1-1; a weak D match, TRBD1 (5 bases). The CDR3 is 13 residues long. Germline loops: CDR1 SGHTA, CDR2 FQGTGA. Between the trimmed V and J ends, which lost 5 bases and 5 bases, there was a span of 12 bases. CDR3 DNA sequence: TGTGCCAGCAGCCGGCAGGGAGGAACTGAAGCTTTCTTT. Amino acids: CASSRQGGTEAFF.

The V gene is TRBV19, the J gene TRBJ1-1, with 11 bases fitting TRBD1. Germline V gene data show CDR1 as LNHDA and CDR2 as SQIVND (reference sequence). After removal of 5 bases from V and 0 bases from J, the junction contained 8 bases not matched to a gene. The CDR3 sequence is 17 residues long. The CDR3 is CASSLGTGGDLNTEAFF. CDR3 bases: TGTGCCAGTAGTCTAGGGACAGGGGGAGATTTGAACACTGAAGCTTTCTTT. Full variable domain (missing parts from reference TRBV19 and TRBJ1-1): DGGITQSPKYLFRKEGQNVTLSCEQNLNHDAMYWYRQDPGQGLRLIYYSQIVNDFQKGDIAEGYSVSREKKESFPLTVTSAQKNPTAFYLCASSLGTGGDLNTEAFFGQGTRLTVV.

The chain carries TRBV11-2 and TRBJ2-3, with 9 bases aligning to TRBD2. The CDR3 extends over 18 amino acids. CDR1 and CDR2 from the germline V gene are SGHAT and FQNNGV. Unmatched junction bases numbered 10, after V lost 3 bases and J lost 0 bases. The CDR3 nucleotides read TGTGCCAGCAGCTTTGGTCTAGCGGGAATTCGGAGCACAGATACGCAGTATTTT. Its translation is CASSFGLAGIRSTDTQYF.

The chain carries TRBV7-2 and TRBJ2-7; D remains unclear. This CDR3 comprises 14 residues. Trimming took off 5 bases at V and 4 bases at J, with 15 bases between the two ends. Germline V gene data show CDR1 as SGHTA and CDR2 as FQGNSA. The chain's CDR3 is CASSPGVARYEQYF. DNA of the CDR3: TGTGCCAGCAGCCCCGGAGTAGCAAGGTACGAGCAGTACTTC.

The rearrangement joins TRBV7-9 to TRBJ2-1; TRBD2 agrees at 10 bases. The length of the CDR3 is 15 residues. The V gene's germline CDR1 is SEHNR and CDR2 FQNEAQ (reference sequence). J was trimmed by 7 bases and V by 2 bases; bases with no gene match: 5. CDR3 residues: CASSLKASGSNEQFF. The CDR3 DNA reads as TGTGCCAGCAGCTTAAAGGCTAGCGGGAGTAATGAGCAGTTCTTC.

The rearrangement joins TRBV30 to TRBJ1-1; maybe TRBD1 (5 bases). The CDR3 is made up of 15 amino acids. The germline CDR1 and CDR2 sequences are GTSNPN and SVGIG (reference sequence). Between the trimmed V and J ends, which lost 2 bases and 4 bases, there was a span of 17 bases. The chain's CDR3 is CAWSPTARGTTEAFF. CDR3 DNA sequence: TGTGCCTGGAGTCCTACGGCGCGGGGGACCACTGAAGCTTTCTTT.

V is TRBV3-1 (or the pseudogene TRBV3-2) and J is TRBJ2-3; tentatively, D is TRBD1 (5 bases). This CDR3 has 16 amino acids. V lost 0 bases, J lost 2 bases, and 12 bases lay in between. CDR1 and CDR2 from the germline V gene are LGHDT and YNNKEL (reference sequence). The CDR3 region has the DNA TGTGCCAGCAGCCAAGATGTAGGCAGGGCCACAGATACGCAGTATTTT. It is translated as CASSQDVGRATDTQYF.

This chain connects TRBV3-1 (or the pseudogene TRBV3-2) to TRBJ2-6, with no clear D. The germline V and J ends were trimmed by 4 bases and 4 bases, with 11 bases remaining between them. The V gene's germline CDR1 is LGHDT and CDR2 YNNKEL (reference sequence). This CDR3 is 15 amino acids long. CDR3 nucleotides: TGTGCCAGCAGCCCTAGGAGTTTGGGGGCCAACGTCCTGACTTTC. Amino acids: CASSPRSLGANVLTF.

The CDR3 region has the DNA TGTGCCAGCAGCTTAGGCCCCCTAGCGGGGGGGCAGGTTACCGGGGAGCTGTTTTTT. It is translated as CASSLGPLAGGQVTGELFF. J is TRBJ2-2 and V is TRBV13, with TRBD2 identical over 12 bases. The germline gives CDR1 PRHDT, CDR2 FYEKMQ (reference sequence). The CDR3 extends over 19 amino acids. V lost 0 bases, J lost 5 bases, and 10 bases stayed unmatched.